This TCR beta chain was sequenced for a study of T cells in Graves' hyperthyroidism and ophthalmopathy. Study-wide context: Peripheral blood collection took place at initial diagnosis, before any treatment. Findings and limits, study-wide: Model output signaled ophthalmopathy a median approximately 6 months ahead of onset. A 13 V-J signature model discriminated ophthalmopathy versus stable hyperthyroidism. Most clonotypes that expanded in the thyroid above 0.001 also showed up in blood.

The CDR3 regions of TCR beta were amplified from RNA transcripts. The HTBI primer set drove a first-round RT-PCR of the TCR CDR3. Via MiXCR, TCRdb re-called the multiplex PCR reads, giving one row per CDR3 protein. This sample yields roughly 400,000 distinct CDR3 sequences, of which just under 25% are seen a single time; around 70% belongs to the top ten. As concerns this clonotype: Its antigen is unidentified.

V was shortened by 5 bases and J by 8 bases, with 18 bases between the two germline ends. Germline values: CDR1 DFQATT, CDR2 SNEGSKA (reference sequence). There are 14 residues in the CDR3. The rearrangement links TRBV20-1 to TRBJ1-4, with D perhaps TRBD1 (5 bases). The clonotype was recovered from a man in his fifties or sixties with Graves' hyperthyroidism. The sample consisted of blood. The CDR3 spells CSAGGGPGGEKLFF. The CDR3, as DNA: TGCAGTGCTGGGGGGGGACCGGGTGGCGAAAAACTGTTTTTT.